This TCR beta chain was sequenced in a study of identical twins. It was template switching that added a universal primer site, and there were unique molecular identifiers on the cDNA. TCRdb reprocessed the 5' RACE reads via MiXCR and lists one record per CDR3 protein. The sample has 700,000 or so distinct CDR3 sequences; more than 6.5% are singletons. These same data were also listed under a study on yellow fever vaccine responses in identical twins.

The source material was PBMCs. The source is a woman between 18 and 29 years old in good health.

In nucleotides, the CDR3 is TGTGCCAGCAGCTTAGTGGGACAGGGAAGTTCTTGGCAGTTCTTC. Residues: CASSLVGQGSSWQFF. The chain has TRBV7-8 and TRBJ2-1; 9 bases line up with TRBD1. CDR1 SGHVS and CDR2 FQNEAQ come from the germline V gene. Trimming cost V 1 base and J 12 bases; bases outside gene matches: 10. CDR3 length: 15 residues.